This T cell receptor beta chain is from a study of blood T cells in healthy people across ages. Broader study findings: In long-lived donors, naive CD4+ cell counts and diversity exceeded those of aged donors.

As to this clonotype: No antigen is known for it.

Total RNA, at least 5 micrograms per sample, came from PBMCs. Primed by a sample-barcoded 5' primer and a J-beta primer mix, a second PCR proceeded for 7 to 11 cycles. CDR3-containing paired-end reads numbered at least 3 million in each sample. TCRdb re-called the 5' RACE reads with MiXCR, one entry per CDR3 protein. Of hundreds of thousands of distinct CDR3 sequences in the sample, roughly 41% were seen once. Source material: blood. The receptor comes from a man at least 80 years old in good health.

DNA of the CDR3: TGTGCCAGCAGACCCCGAGCAGGCTACGAGCAGTACTTC. Translated, it gives CASRPRAGYEQYF. The rearrangement joins TRBV12-3 or TRBV12-4 to TRBJ2-7; D ambiguous. Between the trimmed V and J ends, which lost 6 bases and 3 bases, there was a span of 12 bases. The CDR3 contains 13 residues.